This T cell receptor beta chain was profiled in a study of blood T cell repertoires in COVID-19. Libraries were prepared by immunoSEQ multiplex PCR; TCRdb keeps only in-frame clonotypes and omits some of them. The table lists just over 300,000 clones, roughly 90% of them singletons. The sequenced sample consisted of peripheral blood. The TCR originated in a man younger than 30 with active or convalescent COVID-19.

The CDR3 loop is CASSQLGGRNTGELFF. Written as DNA, the CDR3 is TGCGCCAGCAGCCAACTTGGGGGGAGGAACACCGGGGAGCTGTTTTTT. The chain is built from TRBV4-1 and TRBJ2-2, with D perhaps matching TRBD2 (6 bases). V was clipped by 2 bases and J by 1 base, with 11 bases between them. Germline CDR1 reads MGHRA; CDR2 reads YSYEKL. The CDR3 sequence is 16 residues long.